This note documents a single TCR beta chain sequence. Clones were read by immunoSEQ multiplex PCR, and TCRdb kept only the in-frame ones, dropping some. The table has around 9,100 clones, around 70% seen once; the top ten hold less than 25%. The germline V gene has CDR1 SGHAT and CDR2 FQNNGV. V lost 4 bases to trimming and J lost 0 bases; unmatched junction nucleotides: 5. This CDR3 has 16 amino acids. The sample's treatment: randomized to nivolumab then ipilimumab (arm A) or the reverse (arm B). No patient had prior DNA-damaging chemotherapy. From thawed PBMCs, live CD3+CD8+ cells negative for CD19 and CD56 were sorted. The data are from a study of sequential checkpoint blockade in melanoma. Overall study: Arm A got nivolumab then ipilimumab; arm B the reverse, 1:1. After both sequences, patients received maintenance nivolumab.

This clonotype was sampled from a human donor with melanoma. The starting material was CD8+ T cells sorted from blood (inferred from file names), obtained from a patient given nivolumab and ipilimumab in sequence. This chain links TRBV11-2 with TRBJ2-3; 9 nucleotides match TRBD2. CDR3 residues: CASSYRGRASTDTQYF. CDR3 sequence (DNA): TGTGCCAGCAGCTATCGCGGGAGGGCAAGCACAGATACGCAGTATTTT. The full variable domain, in which reference TRBV11-2 and TRBJ2-3 provide the parts outside the CDR3, is EAGVAQSPRYKIIEKRQSVAFWCNPISGHATLYWYQQILGQGPKLLIQFQNNGVVDDSQLPKDRFSAERLKGVDSTLKIQPAKLEDSAVYLCASSYRGRASTDTQYFGPGTRLTVL.